This T cell receptor (beta chain) was captured by sequencing in a study of T cell changes during pregnancy in multiple sclerosis. Using immunoSEQ multiplex PCR, the repertoire was profiled, and TCRdb retains in-frame clones only, with some absent. The table has about 38,000 clones, more than 75% seen once. This specimen consisted of CD8+ T cells from peripheral blood mononuclear cells, obtained in the third trimester of pregnancy. The source is a female donor with multiple sclerosis, enrolled in a pregnancy study.

CDR3 bases: TGTGCCAGCGGGACAGTCAGTGGAAACACCATATATTTT. It yields the protein CASGTVSGNTIYF. V and J are TRBV6-1 and TRBJ1-3, with 7 bases that match TRBD1. This CDR3 is 13 amino acids long. From germline, CDR1 is MNHNS and CDR2 SASEGT. The V and J ends lost 8 bases and 3 bases, in that order; junction bases with no gene match: 4.